This TCR beta chain stems from a study of blood T cell repertoires in COVID-19. This clone was picked up a small number of times. Germline trimming cut 0 bases from V and 3 bases from J; bases unmatched to any gene: 8. The CDR3 spans 16 residues. The V gene's germline CDR1 is SQVTM and CDR2 ANQGSEA. Participants were aged roughly 18 to 89 years from about 25 US areas. Cohort 3 donors were reported recovered after two negative PCRs, clearance, or symptom resolution. In the original processing: Estimated nucleated cell counts came from reference gene primer amplification. Sequencing was performed with immunoSEQ multiplex PCR; in TCRdb, only in-frame clones are kept and a portion is missing. V, J and clone size were drawn from that table, and D and trimming were deduced from the DNA. Counted here are about 300,000 clones, 80% to 95% occurring once; the ten biggest clones make up 1.1%.

The chain couples TRBV29-1 to TRBJ2-1; 7 bases line up with TRBD2. This clonotype was obtained from a woman under 40 who had recovered from COVID-19. The sample consisted of PBMCs or T cells enriched from blood (not recorded which). For the CDR3, the DNA is TGCAGCGTTGAAGACGCTCTAGCGGCGCTCTACAATGAGCAGTTCTTC. Translation: CSVEDALAALYNEQFF.